This T cell receptor (beta chain) is drawn from a study of tumor-infiltrating lymphocytes in primary liver carcinoma. Looking at the study overall: The cohort consisted of patients whose primary liver carcinoma was surgically resected.

Study-level findings and limits: Bulk unsorted samples prevented comparison of CD4+ and CD8+ repertoires.

Unsorted whole blood served as the source of blood RNA, and germline DNA was extracted as well. Constant-region priming of around 500 ng total RNA yielded TCR beta cDNA. Generation of the TCR beta libraries relied on three nested multiplex PCR rounds using slightly modified ARM-PCR. TCRdb called the multiplex PCR reads again in MiXCR, with one record for every CDR3 protein. This sample has hundreds of thousands of distinct CDR3 sequences, with nearly 60% found just once. This clonotype has ten or more counts. Its cognate antigen is unknown. The sample taken for sequencing was peripheral blood. This TCR was recovered from a woman in her 30s with primary liver carcinoma and hepatitis B virus infection.

CDR3 loop: CASSQDLWTANTEAFF. In nucleotides, the CDR3 is TGCGCCAGCAGCCAAGATCTTTGGACCGCGAACACTGAAGCTTTCTTT. This chain uses TRBV4-1 with TRBJ1-1; no firm D call. Germline CDR1 reads MGHRA; CDR2 reads YSYEKL. The CDR3 spans 16 residues. V shed 0 bases and J shed 1 base, with 12 bases lying between them.